This T cell receptor (beta chain) came from a study of blood T cells in healthy people across ages. PCR was performed a second time for about 7 to 12 cycles using a sample-barcoded 5' primer and a J-beta primer mix. MiXCR, applied by TCRdb to the 5' RACE reads, yields one record per CDR3 protein. In the table there are some 640,000 distinct CDR3 sequences, 25% to 30% of which are singletons. This clonotype was seen only a few times. PBMCs, at least 7 million per sample, were isolated. With V trimmed by 3 bases and J by 4 bases, 9 bases remained unmatched. Germline-derived CDR1 and CDR2 are LGHDT and YNNKEL (reference sequence). The CDR3 runs 16 residues.

The specimen sequenced was blood. The chain is built from TRBV3-1 and TRBJ2-3; TRBD2 agrees at 8 bases. The clonotype comes from a woman of 80 years or more in good health. The CDR3 bases are TGTGCCAGCAGCCATCTACCGGGGGGGCTCCCAGATACGCAGTATTTT. This encodes CASSHLPGGLPDTQYF.